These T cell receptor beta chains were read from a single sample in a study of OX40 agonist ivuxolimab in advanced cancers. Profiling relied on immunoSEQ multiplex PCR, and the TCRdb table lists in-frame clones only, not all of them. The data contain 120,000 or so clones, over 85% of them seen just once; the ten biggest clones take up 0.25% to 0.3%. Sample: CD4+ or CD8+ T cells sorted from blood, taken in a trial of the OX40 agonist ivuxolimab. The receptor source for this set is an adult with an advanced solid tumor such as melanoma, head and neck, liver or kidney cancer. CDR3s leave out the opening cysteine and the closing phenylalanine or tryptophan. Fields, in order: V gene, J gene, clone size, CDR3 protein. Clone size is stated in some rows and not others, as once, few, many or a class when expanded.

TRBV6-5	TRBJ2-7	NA	ATQKDRGLGEQY
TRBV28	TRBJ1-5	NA	ASDSNNQPQH
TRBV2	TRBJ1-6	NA	ASKRASPLH
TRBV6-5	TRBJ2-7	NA	ASSLTPGQGPYEQY
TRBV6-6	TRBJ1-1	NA	ASRAGGDTGEAF
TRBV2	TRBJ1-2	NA	ASSWDPLGDGYT
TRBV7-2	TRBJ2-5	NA	ASSPFRETQY
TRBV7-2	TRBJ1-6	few	ASSLVSSNSPLH
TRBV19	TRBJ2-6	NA	ASSGGRGGANVLT
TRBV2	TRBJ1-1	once	ASSDGRGRRVRDTEAF
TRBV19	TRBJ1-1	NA	ASMAGHTEAF
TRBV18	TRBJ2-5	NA	ASSPKTGVETQY
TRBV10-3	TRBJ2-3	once	AISLTQGLAGVWDTQY
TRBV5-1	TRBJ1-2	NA	ASSRGDPSGNYGYT
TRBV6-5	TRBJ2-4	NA	ASSQWGVNKNIQY
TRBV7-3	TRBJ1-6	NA	ASSLGTANSPLH
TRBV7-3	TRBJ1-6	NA	ASSPDRGPSPLH
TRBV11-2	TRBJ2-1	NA	ASSKTGVYNEQF
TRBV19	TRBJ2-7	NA	ASSIGQGDEQY
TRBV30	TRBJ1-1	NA	AWKAQETGGRTEAF
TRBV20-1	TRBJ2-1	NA	SALKNNEQF
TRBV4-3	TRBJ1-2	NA	ASSQVRPNGLPGGYT
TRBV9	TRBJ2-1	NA	ASSTLRGPRF
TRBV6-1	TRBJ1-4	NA	ASSEAWLRL
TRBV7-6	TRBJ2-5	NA	ASSLAPGENQETQY
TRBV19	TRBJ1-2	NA	ASSIDLKGPSLRSYGYT
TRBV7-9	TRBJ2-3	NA	ASSLAQTGNRDTQY
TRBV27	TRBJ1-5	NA	ASSLTGNQPQH
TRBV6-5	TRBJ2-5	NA	ASSYGGGAAETQY
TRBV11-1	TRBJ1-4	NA	ASSGAFATNEKLF
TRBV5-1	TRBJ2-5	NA	ASSFGGLALYQTQY
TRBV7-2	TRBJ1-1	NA	ASSPLGGIGTTEAF
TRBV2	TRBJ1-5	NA	ASSRDSNSNQPQH
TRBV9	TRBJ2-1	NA	ASSVGSSGSNEQF
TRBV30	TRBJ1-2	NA	AWSEVGGVGYT
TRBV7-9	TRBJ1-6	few	ASRSLGLQGLTPLH
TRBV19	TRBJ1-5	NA	ASSIGTVSNQPQH
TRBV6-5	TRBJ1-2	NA	ASSRTASTYGYT
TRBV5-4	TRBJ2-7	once	ASSQGTGTGSYEQY
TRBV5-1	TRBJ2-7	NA	ASSLAGTSLYEQY
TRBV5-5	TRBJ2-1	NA	ASSSVTGTGEPEQF
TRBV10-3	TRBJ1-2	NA	AISGGKVQNGYT
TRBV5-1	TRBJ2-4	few	ASSLSGDKNIQY
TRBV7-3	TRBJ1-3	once	ASSITGGSGNTIY
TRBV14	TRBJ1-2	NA	ASSQYGYT
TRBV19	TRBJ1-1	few	ASRDRDTEAF
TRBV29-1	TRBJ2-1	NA	SVRLAISSYNEQF
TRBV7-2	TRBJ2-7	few	ASSPTSGYEQY
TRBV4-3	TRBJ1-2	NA	ASSQERKSGYT
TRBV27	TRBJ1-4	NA	ASSPQGATNEKLF
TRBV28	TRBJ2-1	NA	ASRPPGTSVHEQF
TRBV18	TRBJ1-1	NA	ASSRILNTEAF
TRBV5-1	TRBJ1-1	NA	ASSSQQNTEAF
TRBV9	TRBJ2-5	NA	ASSPRGQGGQETQY
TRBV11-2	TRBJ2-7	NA	ASSLRIGFYEQY
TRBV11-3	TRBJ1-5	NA	ASSLEVSFSQPQH
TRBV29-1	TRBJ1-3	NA	SVRGHLSGNTIY
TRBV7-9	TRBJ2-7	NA	ASSFGDASSYEQY
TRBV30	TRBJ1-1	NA	AWSRDRAEAF